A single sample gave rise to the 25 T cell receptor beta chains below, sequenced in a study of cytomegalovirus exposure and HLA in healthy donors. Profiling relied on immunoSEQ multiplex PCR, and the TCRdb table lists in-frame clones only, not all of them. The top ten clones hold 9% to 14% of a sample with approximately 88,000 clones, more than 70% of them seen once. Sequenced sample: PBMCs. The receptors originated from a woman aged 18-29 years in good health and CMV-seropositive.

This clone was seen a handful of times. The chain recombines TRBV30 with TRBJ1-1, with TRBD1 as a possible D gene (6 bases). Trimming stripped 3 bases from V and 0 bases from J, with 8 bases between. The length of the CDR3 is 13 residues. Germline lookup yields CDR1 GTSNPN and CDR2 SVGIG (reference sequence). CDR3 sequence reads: CAWRGQLNTEAFF. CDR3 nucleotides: TGTGCCTGGAGAGGACAGCTGAACACTGAAGCTTTCTTT.

The CDR3: CASAEGTSNQPQHF. CDR3 coding DNA: TGTGCCAGCGCGGAGGGTACGAGCAATCAGCCCCAGCATTTT. This chain uses TRBV9 with TRBJ1-5; D uncertain. The germline CDR1 and CDR2 sequences are SGDLS and YYNGEE. The CDR3 covers 14 residues. Between the trimmed V and J ends, which lost 7 bases and 1 base, there was a span of 12 bases.

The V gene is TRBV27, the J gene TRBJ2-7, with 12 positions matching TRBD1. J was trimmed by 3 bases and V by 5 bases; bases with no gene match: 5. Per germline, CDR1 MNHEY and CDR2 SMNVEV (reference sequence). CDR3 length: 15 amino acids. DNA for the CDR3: TGTGCCAGCAGTCCGGGGGACAGGGGGCTCTACGAGCAGTACTTC. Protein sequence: CASSPGDRGLYEQYF.

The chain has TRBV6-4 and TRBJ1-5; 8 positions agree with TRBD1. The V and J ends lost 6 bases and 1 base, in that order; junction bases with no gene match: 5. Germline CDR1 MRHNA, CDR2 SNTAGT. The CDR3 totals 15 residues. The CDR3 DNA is TGTGCCAGCAGGCCGACAGGGGAAAGCAATCAGCCCCAGCATTTT. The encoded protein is CASRPTGESNQPQHF.

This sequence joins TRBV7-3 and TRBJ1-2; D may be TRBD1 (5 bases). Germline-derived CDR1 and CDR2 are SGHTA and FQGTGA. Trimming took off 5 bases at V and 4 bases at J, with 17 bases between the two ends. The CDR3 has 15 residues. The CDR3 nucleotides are TGTGCCAGCAGCCCGAATCAGGGTAGGGGCTATGGCTACACCTTC. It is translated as CASSPNQGRGYGYTF.

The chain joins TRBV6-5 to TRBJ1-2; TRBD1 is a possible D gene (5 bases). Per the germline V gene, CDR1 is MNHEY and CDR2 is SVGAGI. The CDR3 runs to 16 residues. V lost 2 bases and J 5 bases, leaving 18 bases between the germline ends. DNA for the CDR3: TGTGCCAGCAGTTACGAGGAAAGCGGGACGGTTTATGGCTACACCTTC. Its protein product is CASSYEESGTVYGYTF.

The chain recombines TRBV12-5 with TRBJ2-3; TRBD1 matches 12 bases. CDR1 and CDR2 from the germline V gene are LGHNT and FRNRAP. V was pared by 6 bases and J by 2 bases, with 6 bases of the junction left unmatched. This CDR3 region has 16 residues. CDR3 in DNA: TGTGCTAGTGGGGCCGGGACAGGGGGCTACACAGATACGCAGTATTTT. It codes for CASGAGTGGYTDTQYF.

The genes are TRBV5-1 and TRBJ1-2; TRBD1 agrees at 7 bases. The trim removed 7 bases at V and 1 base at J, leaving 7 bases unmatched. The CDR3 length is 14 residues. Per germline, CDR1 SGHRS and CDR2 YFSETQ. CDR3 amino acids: CASASGQLNYGYTF. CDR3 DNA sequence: TGCGCCAGCGCCTCGGGACAGCTTAACTATGGCTACACCTTC.

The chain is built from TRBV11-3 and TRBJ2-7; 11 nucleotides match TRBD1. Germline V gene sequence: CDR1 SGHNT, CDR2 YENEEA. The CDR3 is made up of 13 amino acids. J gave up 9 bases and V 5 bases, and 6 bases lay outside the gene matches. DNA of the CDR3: TGTGCCAGCAGCGCGGACAGGGGGCCGGTGCAGTACTTC. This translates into CASSADRGPVQYF.

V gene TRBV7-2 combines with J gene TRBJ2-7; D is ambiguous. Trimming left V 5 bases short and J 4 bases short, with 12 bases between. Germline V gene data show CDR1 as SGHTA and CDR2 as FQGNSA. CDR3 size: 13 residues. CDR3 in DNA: TGTGCCAGCAGCCGAAGCCGAGGTTACGAGCAGTACTTC. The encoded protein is CASSRSRGYEQYF. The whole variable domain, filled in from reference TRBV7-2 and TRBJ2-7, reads GAGVSQSPSNKVTEKGKDVELRCDPISGHTALYWYRQSLGQGLEFLIYFQGNSAPDKSGLPSDRFSAERTGGSVSTLTIQRTQQEDSAVYLCASSRSRGYEQYFGPGTRLTVT.

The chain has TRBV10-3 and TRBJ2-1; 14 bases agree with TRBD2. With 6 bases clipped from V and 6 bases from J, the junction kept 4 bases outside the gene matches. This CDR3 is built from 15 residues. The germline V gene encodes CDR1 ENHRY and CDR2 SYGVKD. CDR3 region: CAISEGLAGANEQFF. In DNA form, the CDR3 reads TGTGCCATCAGCGAGGGACTAGCGGGGGCCAATGAGCAGTTCTTC.

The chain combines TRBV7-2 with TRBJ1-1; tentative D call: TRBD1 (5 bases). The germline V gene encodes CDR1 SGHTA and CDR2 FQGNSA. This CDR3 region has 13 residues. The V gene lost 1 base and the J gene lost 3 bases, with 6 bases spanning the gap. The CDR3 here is CASSLVGDTEAFF. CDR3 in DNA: TGTGCCAGCAGCTTAGTAGGGGACACTGAAGCTTTCTTT.

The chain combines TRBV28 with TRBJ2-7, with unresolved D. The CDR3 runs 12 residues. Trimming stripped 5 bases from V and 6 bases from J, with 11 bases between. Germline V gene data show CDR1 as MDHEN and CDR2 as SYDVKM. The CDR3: CASSPPSVEQYF. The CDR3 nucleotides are TGTGCCAGCAGTCCCCCCAGCGTCGAGCAGTACTTC. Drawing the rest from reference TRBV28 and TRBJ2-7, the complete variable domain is DVKVTQSSRYLVKRTGEKVFLECVQDMDHENMFWYRQDPGLGLRLIYFSYDVKMKEKGDIPEGYSVSREKKERFSLILESASTNQTSMYLCASSPPSVEQYFGPGTRLTVT.

Here the CDR3 reads CASSLSQGAHEQYF. The CDR3 region has the DNA TGCGCCAGCAGCTTATCTCAGGGGGCCCACGAGCAGTACTTC. The chain carries TRBV5-1 and TRBJ2-7, with 8 bases that match TRBD1. In germline, CDR1 is SGHRS, CDR2 YFSETQ. The CDR3 covers 14 residues. J was trimmed by 5 bases and V by 2 bases; bases with no gene match: 6.

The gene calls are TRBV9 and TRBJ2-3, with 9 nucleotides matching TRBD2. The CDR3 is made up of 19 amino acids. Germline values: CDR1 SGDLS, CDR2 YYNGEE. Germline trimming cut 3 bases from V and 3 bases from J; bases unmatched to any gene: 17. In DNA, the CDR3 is TGTGCCAGCAGCGCCTACGGGGGGCTAGCGGGGTTTAGTACAGATACGCAGTATTTT. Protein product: CASSAYGGLAGFSTDTQYF.

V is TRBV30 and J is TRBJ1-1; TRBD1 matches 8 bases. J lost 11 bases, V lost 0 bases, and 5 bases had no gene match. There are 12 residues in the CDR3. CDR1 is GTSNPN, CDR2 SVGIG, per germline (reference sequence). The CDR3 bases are TGTGCCTGGAGTGTTGGACAGGGCTGGGCTTTCTTT. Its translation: CAWSVGQGWAFF.

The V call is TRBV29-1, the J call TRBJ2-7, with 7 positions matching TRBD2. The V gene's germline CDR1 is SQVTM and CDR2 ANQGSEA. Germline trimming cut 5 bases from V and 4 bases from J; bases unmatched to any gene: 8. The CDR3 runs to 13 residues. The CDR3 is CSVSGRGVYEQYF. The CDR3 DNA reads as TGCAGCGTTTCTGGCCGGGGGGTTTACGAGCAGTACTTC.

The DNA of the CDR3 is TGTGCCTGGGACATAGGGGGCACAGATACGCAGTATTTT. As protein: CAWDIGGTDTQYF. The chain has TRBV30 and TRBJ2-3; perhaps TRBD1 as D (5 bases). Deletions cut 5 bases from V and 1 base from J, with 10 bases between. There are 13 residues in the CDR3. Per germline, CDR1 GTSNPN and CDR2 SVGIG (reference sequence).

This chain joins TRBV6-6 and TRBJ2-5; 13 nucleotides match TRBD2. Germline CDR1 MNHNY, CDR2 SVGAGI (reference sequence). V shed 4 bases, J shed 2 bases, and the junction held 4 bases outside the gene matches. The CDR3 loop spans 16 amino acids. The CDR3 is CASSSRLAGGQETQYF. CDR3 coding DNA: TGTGCCAGCAGTTCTCGACTAGCGGGGGGACAAGAGACCCAGTACTTC.

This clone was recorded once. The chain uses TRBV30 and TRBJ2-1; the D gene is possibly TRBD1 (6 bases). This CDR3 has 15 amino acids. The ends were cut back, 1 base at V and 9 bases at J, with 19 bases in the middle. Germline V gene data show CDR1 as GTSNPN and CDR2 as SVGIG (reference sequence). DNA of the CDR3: TGTGCCTGGAGTGGAAACAGGGTGGGGTGGGCTGAGCAGTTCTTC. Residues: CAWSGNRVGWAEQFF.

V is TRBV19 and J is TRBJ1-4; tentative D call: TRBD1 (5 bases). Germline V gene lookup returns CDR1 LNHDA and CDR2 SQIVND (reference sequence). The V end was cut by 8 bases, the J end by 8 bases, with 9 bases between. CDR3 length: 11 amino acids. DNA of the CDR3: TGTGCCAGTGGGGCCCGGGAAAAACTGTTTTTT. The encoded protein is CASGAREKLFF.

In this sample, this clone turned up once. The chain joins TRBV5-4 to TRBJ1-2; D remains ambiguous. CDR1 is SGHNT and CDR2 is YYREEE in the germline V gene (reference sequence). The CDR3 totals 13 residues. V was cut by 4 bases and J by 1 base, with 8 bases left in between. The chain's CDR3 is CASSGLFNYGYTF. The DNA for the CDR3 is TGTGCCAGCAGCGGACTATTTAACTATGGCTACACCTTC.

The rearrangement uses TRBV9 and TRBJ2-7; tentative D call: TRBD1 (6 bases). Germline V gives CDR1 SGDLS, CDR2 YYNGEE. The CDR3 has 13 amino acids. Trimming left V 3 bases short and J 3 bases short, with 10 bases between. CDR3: CASSGDKSYEQYF. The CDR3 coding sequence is TGTGCCAGCAGCGGGGACAAAAGCTACGAGCAGTACTTC.

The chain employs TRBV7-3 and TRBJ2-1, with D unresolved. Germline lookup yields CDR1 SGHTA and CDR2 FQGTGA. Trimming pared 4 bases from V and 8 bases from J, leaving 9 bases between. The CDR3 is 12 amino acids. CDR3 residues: CASSSSLHEQFF. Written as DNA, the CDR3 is TGTGCCAGCAGCTCTTCCCTACATGAGCAGTTCTTC.

CDR3 sequence (DNA): TGTGCCATCACTTCAGGACAGGGGAACACCGGGGAGCTGTTTTTT. This translates into CAITSGQGNTGELFF. The chain is built from TRBV10-3 and TRBJ2-2; 8 bases are a match to TRBD1. After removal of 7 bases from V and 1 base from J, the junction contained 5 bases not matched to a gene. CDR1 and CDR2 from the germline V gene are ENHRY and SYGVKD. There are 15 residues in the CDR3.